This T cell receptor (beta chain) appears in the sequencing data of a study of CD8+ T cells in alopecia areata. Reverse transcription of extracted RNA yielded cDNA, which provided the sequencing template. The protocol was immunoSEQ multiplex PCR, while the TCRdb copy is restricted to in-frame clones and leaves out a portion. The table shows 100,000 to 130,000 clones, with about 83% occurring only once. Comments on this clone: The antigen is unknown.

Treatment indicated: oral pan-JAK inhibitor, 5-10 mg twice daily. The authors sorted CD4+ and CD8+ T cells from PBMCs. Whole-study findings and limits: Relative to mice, TCR sharing across patients was less clear, a difference possibly HLA-related. In blood and scalp, many expanded lesional clones persisted during tofacitinib. Alopecia totalis/universalis scalp especially showed more expanded CD8+ clones than normal scalp.

The sequencing used CD8+ T cells sorted from blood, collected at week 24, from a patient treated with tofacitinib. The receptor comes from a human donor with alopecia areata.

This CDR3 reads CASRGGPDGNTIYF. The CDR3 nucleotides are TGTGCCAGCAGGGGGGGCCCGGATGGAAACACCATATATTTT. The chain links TRBV13 to TRBJ1-3; D might be TRBD1 (6 bases). The CDR3 consists of 14 residues. Trimming removed 6 bases from V and 3 bases from J, with 12 bases in between. CDR1 is PRHDT and CDR2 is FYEKMQ in the germline V gene (reference sequence).